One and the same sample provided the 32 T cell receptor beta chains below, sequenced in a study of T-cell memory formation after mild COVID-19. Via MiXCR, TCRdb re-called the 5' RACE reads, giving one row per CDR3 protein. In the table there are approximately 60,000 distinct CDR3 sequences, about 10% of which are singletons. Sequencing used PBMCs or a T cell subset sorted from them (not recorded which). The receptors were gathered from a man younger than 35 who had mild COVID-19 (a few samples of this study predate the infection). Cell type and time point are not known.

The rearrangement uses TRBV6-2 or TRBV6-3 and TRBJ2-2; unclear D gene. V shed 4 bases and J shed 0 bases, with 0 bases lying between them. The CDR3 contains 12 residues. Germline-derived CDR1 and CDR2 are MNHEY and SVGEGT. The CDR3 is CASSSNTGELFF. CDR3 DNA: TGTGCCAGCAGTTCGAACACCGGGGAGCTGTTTTTT.

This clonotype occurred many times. This CDR3 reads CASSSWGLGTDTQYF. CDR3 bases: TGTGCCAGCAGCTCCTGGGGACTTGGAACAGATACGCAGTATTTT. The chain links TRBV7-8 to TRBJ2-3, with a weak D call TRBD2 (6 bases). This CDR3 is 15 amino acids long. Deletions cut 4 bases from V and 3 bases from J, with 14 bases between. CDR1 is SGHVS, CDR2 FQNEAQ, per germline.

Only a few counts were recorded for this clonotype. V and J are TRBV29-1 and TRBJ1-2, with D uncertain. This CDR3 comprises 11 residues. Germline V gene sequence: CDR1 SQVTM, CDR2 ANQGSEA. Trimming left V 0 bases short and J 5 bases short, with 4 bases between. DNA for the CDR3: TGCAGCGTTGAAGAAGGGTATGGCTACACCTTC. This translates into CSVEEGYGYTF.

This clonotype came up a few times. CDR3 in amino acids: CASSQDRDRAAFF. CDR3 nucleotides: TGCGCCAGCAGCCAAGACCGAGACAGGGCAGCTTTCTTT. This chain uses TRBV4-3 with TRBJ1-1; 7 bases fit TRBD1. This CDR3 is 13 amino acids long. The junction had 5 bases not matched to a gene; V was cut back by 0 bases and J by 10 bases. The germline gives CDR1 LGHNA, CDR2 YSLEER.

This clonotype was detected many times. This CDR3 reads CASSSPTGGLSYNEQFF. The CDR3 bases are TGTGCCAGCAGCTCCCCAACAGGGGGCTTGTCCTACAATGAGCAGTTCTTC. The chain recombines TRBV7-2 with TRBJ2-1; TRBD1 agrees at 9 bases. The CDR3 extends over 17 amino acids. V was clipped by 4 bases and J by 1 base; unmatched bases: 8. Germline V CDR1 and CDR2: SGHTA, FQGNSA. The whole variable domain, filled in from reference TRBV7-2 and TRBJ2-1, reads GAGVSQSPSNKVTEKGKDVELRCDPISGHTALYWYRQSLGQGLEFLIYFQGNSAPDKSGLPSDRFSAERTGGSVSTLTIQRTQQEDSAVYLCASSSPTGGLSYNEQFFGPGTRLTVL.

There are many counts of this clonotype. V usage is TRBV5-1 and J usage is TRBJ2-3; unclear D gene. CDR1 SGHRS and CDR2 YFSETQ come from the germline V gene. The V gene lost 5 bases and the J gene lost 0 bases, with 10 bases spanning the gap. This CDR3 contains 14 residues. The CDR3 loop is CASRQFPSTDTQYF. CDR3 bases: TGCGCCAGCAGGCAATTCCCTAGCACAGATACGCAGTATTTT.

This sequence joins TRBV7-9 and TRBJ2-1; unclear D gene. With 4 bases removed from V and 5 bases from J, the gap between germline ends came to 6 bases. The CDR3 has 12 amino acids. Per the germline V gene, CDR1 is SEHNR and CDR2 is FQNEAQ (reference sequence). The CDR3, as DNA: TGTGCCAGCAGCTCCAGCGACAATGAGCAGTTCTTC. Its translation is CASSSSDNEQFF.

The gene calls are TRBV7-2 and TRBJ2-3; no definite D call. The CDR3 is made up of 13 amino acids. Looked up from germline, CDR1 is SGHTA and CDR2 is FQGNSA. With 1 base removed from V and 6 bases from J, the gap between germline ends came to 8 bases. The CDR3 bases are TGTGCCAGCAGCTTAGGATCCGGGGATACGCAGTATTTT. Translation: CASSLGSGDTQYF.

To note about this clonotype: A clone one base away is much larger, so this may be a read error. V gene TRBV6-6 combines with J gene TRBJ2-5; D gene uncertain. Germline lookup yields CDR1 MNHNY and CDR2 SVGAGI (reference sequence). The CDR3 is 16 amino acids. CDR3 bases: TGTTCCAGCAGTTCCTCCCTCCTTCCGGTAGGGGAGACCCAGTACTTC. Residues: CSSSSSLLPVGETQYF.

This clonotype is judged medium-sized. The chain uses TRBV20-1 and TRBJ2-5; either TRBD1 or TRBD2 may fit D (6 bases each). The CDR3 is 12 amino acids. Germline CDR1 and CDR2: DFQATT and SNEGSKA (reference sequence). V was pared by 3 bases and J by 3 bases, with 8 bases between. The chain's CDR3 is CSARGGEETQYF. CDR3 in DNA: TGCAGTGCTAGGGGGGGCGAAGAGACCCAGTACTTC.

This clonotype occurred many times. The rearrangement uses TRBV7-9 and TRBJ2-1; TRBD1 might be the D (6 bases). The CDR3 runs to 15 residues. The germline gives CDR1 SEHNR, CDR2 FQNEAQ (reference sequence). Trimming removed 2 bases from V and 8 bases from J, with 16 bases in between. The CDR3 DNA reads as TGTGCCAGCAGCTTAACGCAAACAGGGTTGCATGAGCAGTTCTTC. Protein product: CASSLTQTGLHEQFF.

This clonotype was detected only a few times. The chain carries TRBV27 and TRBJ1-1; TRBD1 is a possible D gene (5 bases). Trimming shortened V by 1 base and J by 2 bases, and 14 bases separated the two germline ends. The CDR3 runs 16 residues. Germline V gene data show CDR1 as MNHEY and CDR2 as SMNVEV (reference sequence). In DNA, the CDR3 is TGTGCCAGCAGTTTATTGGGCACAGGCGATAACACTGAAGCTTTCTTT. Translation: CASSLLGTGDNTEAFF.

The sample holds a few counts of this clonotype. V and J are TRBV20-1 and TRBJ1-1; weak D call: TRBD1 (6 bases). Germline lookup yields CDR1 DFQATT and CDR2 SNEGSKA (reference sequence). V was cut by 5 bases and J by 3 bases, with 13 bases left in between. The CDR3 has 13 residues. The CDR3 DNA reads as TGCAGTGCTGGACGTTACAGGGACACTGAAGCTTTCTTT. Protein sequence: CSAGRYRDTEAFF.

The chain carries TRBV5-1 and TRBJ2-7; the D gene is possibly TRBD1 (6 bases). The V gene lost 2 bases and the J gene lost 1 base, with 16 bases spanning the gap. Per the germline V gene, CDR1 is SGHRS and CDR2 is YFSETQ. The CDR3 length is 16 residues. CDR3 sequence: CASSLSGGGHSYEQYF. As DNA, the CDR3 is TGCGCCAGCAGCTTATCTGGGGGCGGACATTCCTACGAGCAGTACTTC.

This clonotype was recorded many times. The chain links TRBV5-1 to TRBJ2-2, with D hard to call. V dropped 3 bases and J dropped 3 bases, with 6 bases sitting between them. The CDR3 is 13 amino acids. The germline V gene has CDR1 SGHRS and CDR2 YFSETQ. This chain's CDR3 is CASSSIDTGELFF. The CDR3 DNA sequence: TGCGCCAGCAGCTCGATAGACACCGGGGAGCTGTTTTTT.

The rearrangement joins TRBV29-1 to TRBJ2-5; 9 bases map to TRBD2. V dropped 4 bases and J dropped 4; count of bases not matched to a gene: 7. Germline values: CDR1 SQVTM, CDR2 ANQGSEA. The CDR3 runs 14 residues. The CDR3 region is CSVVLAGDRETQYF. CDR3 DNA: TGCAGCGTTGTTTTAGCGGGGGACAGAGAGACCCAGTACTTC.

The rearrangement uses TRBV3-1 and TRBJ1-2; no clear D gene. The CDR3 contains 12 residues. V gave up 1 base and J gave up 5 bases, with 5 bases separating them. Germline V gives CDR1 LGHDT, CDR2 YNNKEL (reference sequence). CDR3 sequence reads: CASSQGLYGYTF. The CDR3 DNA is TGTGCCAGCAGCCAAGGGTTGTATGGCTACACCTTC.

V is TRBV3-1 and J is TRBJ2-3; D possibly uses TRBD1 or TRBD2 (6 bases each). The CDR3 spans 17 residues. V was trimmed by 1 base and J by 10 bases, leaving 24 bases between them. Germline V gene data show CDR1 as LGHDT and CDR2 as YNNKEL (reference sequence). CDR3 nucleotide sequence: TGTGCCAGCAGCCAAGTTAAGGCAGGGGCTTTGTCGGGGGCGCAGTATTTT. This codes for CASSQVKAGALSGAQYF.

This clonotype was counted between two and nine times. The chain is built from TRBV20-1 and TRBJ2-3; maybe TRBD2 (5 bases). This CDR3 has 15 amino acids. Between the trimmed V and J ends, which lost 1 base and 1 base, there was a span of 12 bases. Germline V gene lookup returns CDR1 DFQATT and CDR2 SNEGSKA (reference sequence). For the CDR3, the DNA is TGCAGTGCTAGAGTGAGAGGGTTCGGCACAGATACGCAGTATTTT. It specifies CSARVRGFGTDTQYF.

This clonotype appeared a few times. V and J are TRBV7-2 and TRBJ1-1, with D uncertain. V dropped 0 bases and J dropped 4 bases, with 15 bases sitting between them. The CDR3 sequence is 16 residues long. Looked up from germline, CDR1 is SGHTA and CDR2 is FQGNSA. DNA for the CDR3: TGTGCCAGCAGCTTAGCGCTCGGTAGGCGATTCACTGAAGCTTTCTTT. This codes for CASSLALGRRFTEAFF.

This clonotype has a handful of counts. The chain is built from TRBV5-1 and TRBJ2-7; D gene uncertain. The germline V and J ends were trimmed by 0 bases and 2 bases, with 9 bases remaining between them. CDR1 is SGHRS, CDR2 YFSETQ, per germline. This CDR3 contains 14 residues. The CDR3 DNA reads TGCGCCAGCAGCTTGGATAACGGCCCCTACGAGCAGTACTTC. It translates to CASSLDNGPYEQYF.

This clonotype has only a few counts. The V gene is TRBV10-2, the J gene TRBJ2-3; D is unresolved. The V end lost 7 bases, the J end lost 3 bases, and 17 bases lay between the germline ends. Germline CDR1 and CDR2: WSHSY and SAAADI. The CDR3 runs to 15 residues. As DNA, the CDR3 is TGCGCCAGCACGAAGGGCTCCACCGTAACAGATACGCAGTATTTT. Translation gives CASTKGSTVTDTQYF.

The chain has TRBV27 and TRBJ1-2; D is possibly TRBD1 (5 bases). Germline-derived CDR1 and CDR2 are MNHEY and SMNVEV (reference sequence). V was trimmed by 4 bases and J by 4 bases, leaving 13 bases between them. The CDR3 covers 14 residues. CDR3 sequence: CASSYDSAFYGYTF. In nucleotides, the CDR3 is TGTGCCAGCAGTTACGACAGCGCATTCTATGGCTACACCTTC.

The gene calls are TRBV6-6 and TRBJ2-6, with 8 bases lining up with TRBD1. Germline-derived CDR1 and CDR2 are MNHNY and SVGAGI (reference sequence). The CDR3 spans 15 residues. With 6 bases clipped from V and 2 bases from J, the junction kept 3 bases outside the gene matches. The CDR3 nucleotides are TGTGCCAGCAGCTTGACAGGGGCTGGGGCCAACGTCCTGACTTTC. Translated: CASSLTGAGANVLTF.

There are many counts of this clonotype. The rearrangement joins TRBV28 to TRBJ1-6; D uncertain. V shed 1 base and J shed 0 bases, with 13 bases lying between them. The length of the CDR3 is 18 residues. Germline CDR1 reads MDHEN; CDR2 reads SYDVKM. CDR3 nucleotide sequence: TGTGCCAGCAGTTTATCCCGGTTTCTGAGCTCCTATAATTCACCCCTCCACTTT. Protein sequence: CASSLSRFLSSYNSPLHF.

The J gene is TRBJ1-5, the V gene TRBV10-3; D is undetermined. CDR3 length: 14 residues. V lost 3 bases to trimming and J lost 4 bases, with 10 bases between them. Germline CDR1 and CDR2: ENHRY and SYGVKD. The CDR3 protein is CAISDRQNNQPQHF. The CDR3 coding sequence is TGTGCCATCAGTGACAGGCAAAATAATCAGCCCCAGCATTTT.

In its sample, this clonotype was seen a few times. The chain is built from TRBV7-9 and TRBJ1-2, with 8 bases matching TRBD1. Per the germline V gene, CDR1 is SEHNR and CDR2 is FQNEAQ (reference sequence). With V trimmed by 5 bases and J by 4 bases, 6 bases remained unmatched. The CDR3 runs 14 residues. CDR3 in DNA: TGTGCCAGCAGCCTCACCGACAGGGGCTATGGCTACACCTTC. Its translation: CASSLTDRGYGYTF.

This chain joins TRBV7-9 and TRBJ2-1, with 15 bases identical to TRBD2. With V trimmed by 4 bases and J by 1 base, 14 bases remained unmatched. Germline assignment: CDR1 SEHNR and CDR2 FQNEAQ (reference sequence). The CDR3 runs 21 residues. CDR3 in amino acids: CASSSTEIGLAGGLSYNEQFF. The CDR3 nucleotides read TGTGCCAGCAGCTCGACCGAAATTGGACTAGCGGGGGGGCTTTCCTACAATGAGCAGTTCTTC. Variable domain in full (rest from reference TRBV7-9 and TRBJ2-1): DTGVSQNPRHKITKRGQNVTFRCDPISEHNRLYWYRQTLGQGPEFLTYFQNEAQLEKSRLLSDRFSAERPKGSFSTLEIQRTEQGDSAMYLCASSSTEIGLAGGLSYNEQFFGPGTRLTVL.

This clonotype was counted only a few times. The CDR3 here is CASNQQGAISYGYTF. The CDR3 coding sequence is TGTGCCAGCAACCAACAGGGGGCAATCAGCTATGGCTACACCTTC. The rearrangement joins TRBV7-2 to TRBJ1-2, with 9 bases aligning to TRBD1. CDR1 SGHTA and CDR2 FQGNSA come from the germline V gene. The CDR3 sequence is 15 residues long. The V gene end was trimmed by 7 bases and the J gene end by 4 bases; junction bases not matched to a gene: 10. The entire variable domain, with the rest obtained from reference TRBV7-2 and TRBJ1-2, is as follows: GAGVSQSPSNKVTEKGKDVELRCDPISGHTALYWYRQSLGQGLEFLIYFQGNSAPDKSGLPSDRFSAERTGGSVSTLTIQRTQQEDSAVYLCASNQQGAISYGYTFGSGTRLTVV.

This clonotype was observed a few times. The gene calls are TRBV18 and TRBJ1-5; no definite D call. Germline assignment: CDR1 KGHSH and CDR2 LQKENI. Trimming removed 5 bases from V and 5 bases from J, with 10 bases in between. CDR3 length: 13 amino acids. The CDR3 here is CASSNGVDQPQHF. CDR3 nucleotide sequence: TGTGCCAGCTCAAACGGGGTGGATCAGCCCCAGCATTTT.

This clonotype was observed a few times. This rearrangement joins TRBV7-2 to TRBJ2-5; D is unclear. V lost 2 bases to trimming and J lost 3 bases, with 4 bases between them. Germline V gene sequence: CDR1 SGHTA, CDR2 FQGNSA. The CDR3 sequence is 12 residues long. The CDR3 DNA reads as TGTGCCAGCAGCTTATCCAAAGAGACCCAGTACTTC. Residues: CASSLSKETQYF.

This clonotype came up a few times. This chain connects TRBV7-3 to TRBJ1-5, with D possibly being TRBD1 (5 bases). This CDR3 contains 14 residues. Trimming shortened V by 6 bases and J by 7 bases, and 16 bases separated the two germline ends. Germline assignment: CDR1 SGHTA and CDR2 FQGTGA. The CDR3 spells CASRPTGRGQPQHF. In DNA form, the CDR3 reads TGTGCCAGCAGACCAACAGGCCGAGGGCAGCCCCAGCATTTT.